The following is a T cell receptor beta chain sequence with its context. Its antigen is still unknown. The source of the sample is a study of T cell clonotyping in hematopoietic cell transplantation. Notes on the study in general: Recipient TCR diversity dropped after transplant; expanded clonotypes rose from day 30 to 180. No sorting was done, leaving CD4 and CD8 contributions mixed.

Using immunoSEQ multiplex PCR, the repertoire was profiled, and TCRdb retains in-frame clones only, with some absent. In the table there are about 13,000 clones, roughly 92% of which are singletons. Trimming took off 2 bases at V and 4 bases at J, with 14 bases between the two ends. The CDR3 runs 15 residues. The germline CDR1 and CDR2 sequences are MNHEY and SVGAGI. This chain joins TRBV6-5 and TRBJ2-5; D perhaps matches TRBD2 (7 bases). The sequence was collected from a female patient aged 45-60 years who had an allogeneic stem cell transplant from an unrelated donor, so the T cells may come from the graft donor. Some clones in this sample may be carry-over from other donors' samples. Sequencing used PBMCs, obtained 100 days after allogeneic stem cell transplant. CDR3 DNA: TGTGCCAGCAGTTACGTGGAGGGGGGGTCAGAGACCCAGTACTTC. It translates to CASSYVEGGSETQYF.